This T cell receptor (beta chain) emerged from a study of T cell responses to AZD1222 COVID-19 vaccine. General observations from the study: Increased Spike-specific TCR breadth and depth were observed after two AZD1222 doses. Seropositive AZD1222 recipients at baseline numbered only 6 or 7. Clonal diversity was possibly underestimated, and white British individuals and females predominated among donors.

TCRdb's table, derived via immunoSEQ multiplex PCR, lists solely in-frame clones and lacks some. The table includes around 66,000 clones, about four fifths detected once. There are 15 residues in the CDR3. Trimming shortened V by 0 bases and J by 3 bases, and 11 bases separated the two germline ends. The V gene's germline CDR1 is LNHDA and CDR2 SQIVND (reference sequence). Note on this clone: Its antigen is undetermined.

The sequencing here drew on peripheral blood, taken on day 0 of MenACWY control vaccination. The receptor was isolated from an adult in good health. V and J are TRBV19 and TRBJ1-2; D remains ambiguous. CDR3 sequence: CASSIDQRADYGYTF. CDR3 in DNA: TGTGCCAGTAGTATAGATCAAAGGGCGGACTATGGCTACACCTTC.